These T cell receptor beta chains were read from a single sample in a study of low-dose radiotherapy and immunotherapy resistance in tumors. TCRdb reprocessed the reads via MiXCR and lists one record per CDR3 protein. The sample contains tens of thousands of distinct CDR3 sequences, 9.4% of which appear only once. The material was PBMCs, obtained before treatment. The origin of the receptors is a male donor with prostate cancer. The conserved cysteine and the conserved F or W are not part of the CDR3 here. Each record gives: V gene, CDR3 protein.

V gene: TRBV3-1; CDR3 protein: ASSQDGDGRGEQF
V gene: TRBV28; CDR3 protein: ASRNPPGQTDQY
V gene: TRBV28; CDR3 protein: ASRRTGVDTQY
V gene: TRBV28; CDR3 protein: ASSLKGQSIYNEQF
V gene: TRBV12-3/TRBV12-4; CDR3 protein: ASSTSPTVYEQY
V gene: TRBV6-7; CDR3 protein: ASSSLLRETQY
V gene: TRBV5-1; CDR3 protein: ASSWNTATNEKLF
V gene: TRBV24-1; CDR3 protein: ATSDTSGSYNEQF
V gene: TRBV5-1; CDR3 protein: ASSADSLYGYT
V gene: TRBV5-1; CDR3 protein: ASSLDSDRVHEQY
V gene: TRBV20-1; CDR3 protein: SALSWSEVYGYT
V gene: TRBV11-3; CDR3 protein: ASSRGQANEQF
V gene: TRBV7-2; CDR3 protein: ASSDKAGARALEAF
V gene: TRBV28; CDR3 protein: ASRVRESEKLF
V gene: TRBV5-6; CDR3 protein: ASSRRSGSADTQY
V gene: TRBV6-5; CDR3 protein: ASRPKGGGRYGYT
V gene: TRBV7-8; CDR3 protein: ASSGRDFVYEQY
V gene: TRBV20-1; CDR3 protein: SARPLGALASTDTQY
V gene: TRBV13; CDR3 protein: ASSRELGNYGYT
V gene: TRBV20-1; CDR3 protein: SARGLAETYEQY
V gene: TRBV9; CDR3 protein: ASSSQPTVTGELFF
V gene: TRBV4-3; CDR3 protein: ASSQEESSYNEQF
V gene: TRBV20-1; CDR3 protein: SARSEGGTQY
V gene: TRBV5-4; CDR3 protein: ASSLAGTDTQY
V gene: TRBV4-3; CDR3 protein: ASSQALTYEQY
V gene: TRBV7-2; CDR3 protein: ASSSTGTTSYEQY
V gene: TRBV12-3/TRBV12-4; CDR3 protein: ASSLSLAGGHNYNEQF
V gene: TRBV18; CDR3 protein: ASSPLRLTYNEQF
V gene: TRBV7-3; CDR3 protein: ASSQAGTNDNEQF
V gene: TRBV19; CDR3 protein: ASSIALASYNEQF
V gene: TRBV5-6; CDR3 protein: ASSRTASNQPQH
V gene: TRBV20-1; CDR3 protein: SAVGTNSNQPQH
V gene: TRBV11-1; CDR3 protein: ASSLMWSTGELF
V gene: TRBV7-2; CDR3 protein: ASSFDVSYEQY
V gene: TRBV28; CDR3 protein: ASSPGQFFYRNTIY
V gene: TRBV20-1; CDR3 protein: SARQLAGTQETQY
V gene: TRBV5-1; CDR3 protein: ASSVGGMTYEQY
V gene: TRBV9; CDR3 protein: ASSKEGFNTGELF
V gene: TRBV5-1; CDR3 protein: ASSPHQGSPAEAF
V gene: TRBV7-2; CDR3 protein: ASSLVNGQGQPQH
V gene: TRBV7-3; CDR3 protein: ASSPSGLAGVDEQF
V gene: TRBV28; CDR3 protein: ASSLASTVSSGNTIY
V gene: TRBV19; CDR3 protein: ASSIAYSSGANVLT